The entry below gives a single T cell receptor beta chain sequence along with its context. Its target is not known. The data belong to a study of human T cells and chemical hapten exposure. The overall study: Patch tests put 0.01% DPC on the upper back, and the results were checked at 6 days.

General observations from the study: Versus controls, expanded TCRs had significantly more large CDR3 similarity clusters.

Noted time point: patch test 1, 2 weeks after DPC sensitization. Treatment defined: therapeutic diphenylcyclopropenone sensitization with weekly scalp DPC. Germline CDR1 and CDR2: SNHLY and FYNNEI. The V segment lost 7 bases and the J segment 4 bases; nucleotides outside the gene matches: 11. The CDR3 spans 16 residues. TCRdb reanalysed the RACE reads using MiXCR and keeps one entry per CDR3 protein. In the table there are 300,000 to 350,000 distinct CDR3 sequences, roughly 6.9% of which are singletons. The rearrangement uses TRBV2 and TRBJ2-5; 11 nucleotides agree with TRBD2. The sequences come from whole blood, collected in connection with sensitization to the hapten diphenylcyclopropenone (DPC). The sequence derives from a woman under 30 with alopecia areata. Some clones in this sample may be carry-over from other donors' samples. DNA of the CDR3: TGTGCCAGCAAGGGTGCTAGCGGGGGGCTACGAGAGACCCAGTACTTC. As protein: CASKGASGGLRETQYF. The complete variable domain, with remaining parts taken from reference TRBV2 and TRBJ2-5, reads EPEVTQTPSHQVTQMGQEVILRCVPISNHLYFYWYRQILGQKVEFLVSFYNNEISEKSEIFDDQFSVERPDGSNFTLKIRSTKLEDSAMYFCASKGASGGLRETQYFGPGTRLLVL.